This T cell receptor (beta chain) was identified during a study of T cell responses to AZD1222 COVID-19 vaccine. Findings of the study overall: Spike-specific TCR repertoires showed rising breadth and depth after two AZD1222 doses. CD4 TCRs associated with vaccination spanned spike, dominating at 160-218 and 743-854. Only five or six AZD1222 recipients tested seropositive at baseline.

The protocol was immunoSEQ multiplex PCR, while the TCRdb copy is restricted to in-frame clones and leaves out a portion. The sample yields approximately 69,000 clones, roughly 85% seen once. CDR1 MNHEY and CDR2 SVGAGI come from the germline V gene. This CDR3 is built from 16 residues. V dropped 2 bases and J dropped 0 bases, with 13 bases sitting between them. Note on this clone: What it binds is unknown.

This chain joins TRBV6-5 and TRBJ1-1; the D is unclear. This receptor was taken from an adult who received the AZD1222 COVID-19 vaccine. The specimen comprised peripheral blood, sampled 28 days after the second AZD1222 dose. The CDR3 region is CASSYLIRPMNTEAFF. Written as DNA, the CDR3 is TGTGCCAGCAGTTACCTCATTAGGCCCATGAACACTGAAGCTTTCTTT.